This T cell receptor (beta chain) derives from a study of vaccination effects on CD4 cells after COVID-19. The wider study: It was a median of 72 days after the second dose that post-vaccine samples were obtained. Broader study findings: The study found that only 1 of 255 vaccine-induced clones from healthy vaccinees cross-reacted with common cold coronaviruses. Clonal contraction was marked in infection- and vaccine-induced clones late after vaccination.

Concerning this clone itself: The antigen remains undetermined.

Antigen-specific CD4+ T cells expanded by the ViraFEST assay with viral peptide pools were then sequenced. Culturing for nine to ten days preceded CD4+ T cell isolation. Each participant received a vaccine that was either BNT162b2 or mRNA-1273, given as two doses. None of the vaccinated had previously contracted SARS-CoV-2, and their nucleocapsid antibodies tested negative. In germline, CDR1 is SGHTA, CDR2 FQGNSA. The ends were cut back, 1 base at V and 5 bases at J, with 12 bases in the middle. The CDR3 is made up of 14 amino acids. Assay: immunoSEQ multiplex PCR; the TCRdb copy retains only in-frame clones and omits some. The data contain about 25,000 clones, 60% to 80% of them singletons.

The material sequenced was CD4+ T cells from PBMCs cultured with HCoV-NL63 spike peptides, taken after COVID-19 vaccination. The sequence was collected from a human donor who received a COVID-19 vaccine. The genes are TRBV7-2 and TRBJ2-7, with D unresolved. CDR3 region: CASSLGGSAHEQYF. The CDR3 DNA follows: TGTGCCAGCAGCTTAGGTGGCAGTGCACACGAGCAGTACTTC.